This T cell receptor (beta chain) is drawn from a study of blood T cell repertoires in COVID-19. The wider study: Material from acute and convalescent COVID-19 was sourced from the United States, Italy and Spain. Sources were T cells, B-cell-depleted T cells, or PBMCs; the material itself was cDNA or gDNA.

Method: immunoSEQ multiplex PCR; TCRdb's copy keeps in-frame clones and lacks some. The sample consists of over 20,000 clones, around 88% of them appearing once. The CDR3 covers 15 residues. The germline V and J ends were trimmed by 6 bases and 4 bases, with 19 bases remaining between them. Looked up from germline, CDR1 is MNHEY and CDR2 is SVGAGI. The sample was peripheral blood. This rearrangement joins TRBV6-5 to TRBJ2-7; D might be TRBD2 (5 bases). This TCR derives from an older man with acute or convalescent COVID-19. This CDR3 is CASRAGGLGEYEQYF. The CDR3, as DNA: TGTGCCAGCAGGGCTGGCGGGCTTGGAGAATACGAGCAGTACTTC.